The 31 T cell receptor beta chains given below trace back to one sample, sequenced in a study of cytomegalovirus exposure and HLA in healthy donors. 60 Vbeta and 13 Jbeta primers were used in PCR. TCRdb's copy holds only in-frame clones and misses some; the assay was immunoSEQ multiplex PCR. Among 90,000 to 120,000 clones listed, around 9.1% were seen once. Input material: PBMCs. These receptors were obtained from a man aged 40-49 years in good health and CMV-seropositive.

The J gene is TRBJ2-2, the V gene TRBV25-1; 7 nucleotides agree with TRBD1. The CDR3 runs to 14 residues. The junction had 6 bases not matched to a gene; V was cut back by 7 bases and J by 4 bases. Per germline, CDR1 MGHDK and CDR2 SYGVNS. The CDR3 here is CASNTGASTGELFF. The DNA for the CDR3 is TGTGCCAGCAATACAGGGGCGAGCACCGGGGAGCTGTTTTTT.

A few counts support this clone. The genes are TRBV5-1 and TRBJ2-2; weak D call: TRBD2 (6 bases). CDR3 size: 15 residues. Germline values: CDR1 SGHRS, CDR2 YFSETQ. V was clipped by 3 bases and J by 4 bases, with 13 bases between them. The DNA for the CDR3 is TGCGCCAGCAGCTCCACGGGGGACGCCACCGGGGAGCTGTTTTTT. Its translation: CASSSTGDATGELFF. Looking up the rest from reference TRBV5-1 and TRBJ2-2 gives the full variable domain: KAGVTQTPRYLIKTRGQQVTLSCSPISGHRSVSWYQQTPGQGLQFLFEYFSETQRNKGNFPGRFSGRQFSNSRSEMNVSTLELGDSALYLCASSSTGDATGELFFGEGSRLTVL.

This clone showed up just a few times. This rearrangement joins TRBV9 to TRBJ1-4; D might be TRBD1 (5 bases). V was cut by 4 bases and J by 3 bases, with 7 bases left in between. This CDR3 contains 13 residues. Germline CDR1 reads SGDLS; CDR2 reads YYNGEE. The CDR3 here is CASSRGANEKLFF. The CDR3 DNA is TGTGCCAGCAGCCGGGGGGCTAATGAAAAACTGTTTTTT.

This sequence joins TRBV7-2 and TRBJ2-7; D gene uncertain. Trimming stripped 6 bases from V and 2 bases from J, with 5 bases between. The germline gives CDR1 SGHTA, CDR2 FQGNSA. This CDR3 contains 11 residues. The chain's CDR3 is CASRAPYEQYF. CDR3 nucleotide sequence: TGTGCCAGCAGAGCCCCCTACGAGCAGTACTTC.

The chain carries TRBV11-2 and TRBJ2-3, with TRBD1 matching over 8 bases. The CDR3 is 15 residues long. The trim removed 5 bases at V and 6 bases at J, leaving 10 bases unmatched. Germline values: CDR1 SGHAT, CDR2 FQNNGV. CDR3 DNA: TGTGCCAGCAGCGGATACAGGGGGGCTAGGGATACGCAGTATTTT. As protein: CASSGYRGARDTQYF.

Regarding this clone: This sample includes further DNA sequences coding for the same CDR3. CDR3 DNA sequence: TGCGCCAGCAGCTTGGACAGGGGTCCCTACGAGCAGTACTTC. Its protein product is CASSLDRGPYEQYF. The V call is TRBV5-1, the J call TRBJ2-7, with 7 nucleotides matching TRBD1. This CDR3 has 14 residues. Trimming cost V 0 bases and J 2 bases; bases outside gene matches: 2. Germline V lookup: CDR1 SGHRS, CDR2 YFSETQ.

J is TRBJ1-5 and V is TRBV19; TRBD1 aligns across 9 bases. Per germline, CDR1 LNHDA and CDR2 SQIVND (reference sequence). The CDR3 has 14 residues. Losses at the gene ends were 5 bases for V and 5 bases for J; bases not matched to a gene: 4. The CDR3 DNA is TGTGCCAGTAGTGTAACAGGGGGCTATCAGCCCCAGCATTTT. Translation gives CASSVTGGYQPQHF.

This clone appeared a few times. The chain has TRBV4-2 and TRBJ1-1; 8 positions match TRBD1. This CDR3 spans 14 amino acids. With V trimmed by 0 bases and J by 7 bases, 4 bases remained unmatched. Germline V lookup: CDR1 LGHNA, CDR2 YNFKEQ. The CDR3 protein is CASSQDRGQGEAFF. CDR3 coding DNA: TGTGCCAGCAGCCAAGACAGGGGGCAGGGTGAAGCTTTCTTT.

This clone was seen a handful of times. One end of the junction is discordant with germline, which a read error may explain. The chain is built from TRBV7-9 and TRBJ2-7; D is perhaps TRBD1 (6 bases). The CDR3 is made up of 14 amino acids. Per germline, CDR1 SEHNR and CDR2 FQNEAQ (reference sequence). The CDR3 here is CASRLDRNSYEQYF. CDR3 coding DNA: TGTGCCAGCAGGTTAGACAGGAACTCCTACGAGCAGTACTTC.

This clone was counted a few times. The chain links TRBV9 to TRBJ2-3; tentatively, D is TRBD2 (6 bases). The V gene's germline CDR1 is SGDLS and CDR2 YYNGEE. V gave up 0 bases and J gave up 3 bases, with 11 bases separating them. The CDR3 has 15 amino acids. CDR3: CASSVDGRVTDTQYF. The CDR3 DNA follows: TGTGCCAGCAGCGTAGACGGGAGAGTTACAGATACGCAGTATTTT.

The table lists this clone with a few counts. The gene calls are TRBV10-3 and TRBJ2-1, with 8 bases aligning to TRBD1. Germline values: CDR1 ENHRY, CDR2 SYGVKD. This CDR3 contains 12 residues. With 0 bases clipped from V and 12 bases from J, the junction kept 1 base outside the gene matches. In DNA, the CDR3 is TGTGCCATCAGTGAGTCTGGACAGGGGCAGTTCTTC. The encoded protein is CAISESGQGQFF.

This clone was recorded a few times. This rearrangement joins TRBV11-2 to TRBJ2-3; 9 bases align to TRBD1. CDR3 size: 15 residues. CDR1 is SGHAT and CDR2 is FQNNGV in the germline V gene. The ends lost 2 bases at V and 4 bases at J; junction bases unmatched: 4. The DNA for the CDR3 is TGTGCCAGCAGCTTAAACAGGGGGCGGGCAGATACGCAGTATTTT. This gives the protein CASSLNRGRADTQYF.

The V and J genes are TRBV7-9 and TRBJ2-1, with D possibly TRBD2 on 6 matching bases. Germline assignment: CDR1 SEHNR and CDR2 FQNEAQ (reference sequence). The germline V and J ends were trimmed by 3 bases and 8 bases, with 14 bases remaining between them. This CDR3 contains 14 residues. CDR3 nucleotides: TGTGCCAGCAGCTTCCTCGGAGGGCGCGATGAGCAGTTCTTC. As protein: CASSFLGGRDEQFF.

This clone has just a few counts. CDR3 nucleotides: TGTGCCAGCAGCCGCAAGTCGGCCTACAATGAGCAGTTCTTC. Residues: CASSRKSAYNEQFF. The rearrangement joins TRBV7-2 to TRBJ2-1; no clear D gene. CDR3 length: 14 amino acids. Germline assignment: CDR1 SGHTA and CDR2 FQGNSA. V was cut by 5 bases and J by 2 bases, with 10 bases left in between.

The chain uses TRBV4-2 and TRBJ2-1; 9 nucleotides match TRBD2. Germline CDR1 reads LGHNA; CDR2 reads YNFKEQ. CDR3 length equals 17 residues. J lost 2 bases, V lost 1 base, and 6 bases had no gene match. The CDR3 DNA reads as TGTGCCAGCAGCCAAGTCAGACTAGCGGAAACCTACAATGAGCAGTTCTTC. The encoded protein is CASSQVRLAETYNEQFF.

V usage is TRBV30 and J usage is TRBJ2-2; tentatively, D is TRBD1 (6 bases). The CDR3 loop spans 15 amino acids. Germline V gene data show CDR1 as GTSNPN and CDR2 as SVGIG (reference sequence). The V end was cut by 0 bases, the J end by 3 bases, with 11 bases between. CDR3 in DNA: TGTGCCTGGAGTGTCCGGGACACCGACACCGGGGAGCTGTTTTTT. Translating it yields CAWSVRDTDTGELFF.

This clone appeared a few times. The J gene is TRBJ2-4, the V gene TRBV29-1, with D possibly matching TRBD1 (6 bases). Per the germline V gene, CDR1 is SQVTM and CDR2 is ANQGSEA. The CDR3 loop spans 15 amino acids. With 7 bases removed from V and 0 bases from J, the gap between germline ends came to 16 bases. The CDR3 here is CSALGTPLAKNIQYF. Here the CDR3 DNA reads TGCAGCGCCCTAGGGACACCACTAGCCAAAAACATTCAGTACTTC.

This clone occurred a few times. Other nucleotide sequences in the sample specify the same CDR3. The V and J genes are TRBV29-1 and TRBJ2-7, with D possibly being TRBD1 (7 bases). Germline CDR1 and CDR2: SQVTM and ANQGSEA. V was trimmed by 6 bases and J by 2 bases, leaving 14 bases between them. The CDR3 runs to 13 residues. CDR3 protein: CSVRQGLTYEQYF. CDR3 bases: TGCAGCGTCCGACAGGGACTCACCTACGAGCAGTACTTC.

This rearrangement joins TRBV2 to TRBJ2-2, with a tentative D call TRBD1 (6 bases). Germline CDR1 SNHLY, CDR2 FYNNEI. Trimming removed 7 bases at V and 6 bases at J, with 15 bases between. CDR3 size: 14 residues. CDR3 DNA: TGTGCCAGCATGGGGATAGGGGGTCCCGGGGAGCTGTTTTTT. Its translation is CASMGIGGPGELFF.

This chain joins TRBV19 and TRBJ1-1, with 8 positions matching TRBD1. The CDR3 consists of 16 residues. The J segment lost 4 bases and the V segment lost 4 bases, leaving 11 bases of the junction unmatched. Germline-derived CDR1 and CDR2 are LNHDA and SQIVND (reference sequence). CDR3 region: CASSKGQGSWGTEAFF. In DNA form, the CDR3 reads TGTGCCAGTAGTAAAGGACAGGGAAGTTGGGGCACTGAAGCTTTCTTT.

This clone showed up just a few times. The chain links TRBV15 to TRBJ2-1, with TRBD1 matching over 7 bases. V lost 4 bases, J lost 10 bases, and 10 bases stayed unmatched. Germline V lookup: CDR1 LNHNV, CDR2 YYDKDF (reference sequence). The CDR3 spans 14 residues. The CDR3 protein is CATSTDRDNREQFF. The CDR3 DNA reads TGTGCCACCAGCACAGACAGGGATAACAGAGAGCAGTTCTTC.

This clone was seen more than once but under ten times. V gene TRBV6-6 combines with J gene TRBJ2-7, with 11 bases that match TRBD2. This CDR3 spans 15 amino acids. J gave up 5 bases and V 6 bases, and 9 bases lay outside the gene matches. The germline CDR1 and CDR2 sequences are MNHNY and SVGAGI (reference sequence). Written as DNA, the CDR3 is TGTGCCAGCAGCCGCCTACTAGCGGGAGCTCACGAGCAGTACTTC. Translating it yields CASSRLLAGAHEQYF.

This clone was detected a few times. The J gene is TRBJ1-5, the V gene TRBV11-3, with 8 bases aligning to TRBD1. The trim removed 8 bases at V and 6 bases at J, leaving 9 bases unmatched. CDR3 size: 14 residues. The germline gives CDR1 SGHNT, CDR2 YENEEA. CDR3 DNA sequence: TGTGCCAGCTCTCCAGGGGGCGATGGTCAGCCCCAGCATTTT. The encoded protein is CASSPGGDGQPQHF.

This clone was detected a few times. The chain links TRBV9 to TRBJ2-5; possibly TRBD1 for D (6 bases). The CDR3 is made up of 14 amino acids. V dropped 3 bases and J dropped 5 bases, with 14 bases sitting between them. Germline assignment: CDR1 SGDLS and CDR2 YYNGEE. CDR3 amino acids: CASSGSGESETQYF. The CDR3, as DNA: TGTGCCAGCAGCGGGTCAGGGGAGTCGGAGACCCAGTACTTC.

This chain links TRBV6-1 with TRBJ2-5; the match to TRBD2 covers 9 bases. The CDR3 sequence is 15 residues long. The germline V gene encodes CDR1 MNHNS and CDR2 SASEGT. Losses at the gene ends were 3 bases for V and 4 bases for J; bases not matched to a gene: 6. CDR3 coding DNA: TGTGCCAGCAGTGATCTGGGACTAGCTGGAGAGACCCAGTACTTC. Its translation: CASSDLGLAGETQYF.

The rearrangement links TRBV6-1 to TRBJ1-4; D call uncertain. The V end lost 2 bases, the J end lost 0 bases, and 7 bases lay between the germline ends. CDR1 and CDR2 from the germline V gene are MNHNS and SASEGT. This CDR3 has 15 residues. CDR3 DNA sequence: TGTGCCAGCAGTGAACAGAGGGCAACTAATGAAAAACTGTTTTTT. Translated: CASSEQRATNEKLFF.

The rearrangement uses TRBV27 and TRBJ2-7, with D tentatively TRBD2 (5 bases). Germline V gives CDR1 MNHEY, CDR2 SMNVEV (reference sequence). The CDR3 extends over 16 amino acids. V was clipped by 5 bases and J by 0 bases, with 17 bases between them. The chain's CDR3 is CASSPLGLEGSYEQYF. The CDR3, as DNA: TGTGCCAGCAGTCCTCTAGGACTGGAAGGCTCCTACGAGCAGTACTTC.

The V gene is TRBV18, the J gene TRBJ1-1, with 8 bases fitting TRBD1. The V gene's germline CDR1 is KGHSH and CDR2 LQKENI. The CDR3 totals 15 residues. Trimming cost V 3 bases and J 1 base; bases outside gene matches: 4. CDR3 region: CASSPQQGANTEAFF. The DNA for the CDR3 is TGTGCCAGCTCACCCCAGCAGGGGGCGAACACTGAAGCTTTCTTT. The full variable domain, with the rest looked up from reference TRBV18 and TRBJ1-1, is NAGVMQNPRHLVRRRGQEARLRCSPMKGHSHVYWYRQLPEEGLKFMVYLQKENIIDESGMPKERFSAEFPKEGPSILRIQQVVRGDSAAYFCASSPQQGANTEAFFGQGTRLTVV.

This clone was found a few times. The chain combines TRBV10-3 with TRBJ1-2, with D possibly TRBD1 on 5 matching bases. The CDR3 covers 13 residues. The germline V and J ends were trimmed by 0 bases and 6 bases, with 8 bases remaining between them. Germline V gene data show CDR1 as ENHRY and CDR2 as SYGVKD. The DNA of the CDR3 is TGTGCCATCAGTGAGTCGCAGGGTGATGGCTACACCTTC. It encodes CAISESQGDGYTF.

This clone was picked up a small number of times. The CDR3 spells CASSLQVVGYEQYF. The CDR3 coding sequence is TGTGCCAGCAGCTTACAGGTCGTCGGTTACGAGCAGTACTTC. The J gene is TRBJ2-7, the V gene TRBV13; D call uncertain. Trimming pared 2 bases from V and 4 bases from J, leaving 12 bases between. Germline V gives CDR1 PRHDT, CDR2 FYEKMQ (reference sequence). CDR3 length equals 14 residues. The variable domain in full, completed from reference TRBV13 and TRBJ2-7, reads AAGVIQSPRHLIKEKRETATLKCYPIPRHDTVYWYQQGPGQDPQFLISFYEKMQSDKGSIPDRFSAQQFSDYHSELNMSSLELGDSALYFCASSLQVVGYEQYFGPGTRLTVT.

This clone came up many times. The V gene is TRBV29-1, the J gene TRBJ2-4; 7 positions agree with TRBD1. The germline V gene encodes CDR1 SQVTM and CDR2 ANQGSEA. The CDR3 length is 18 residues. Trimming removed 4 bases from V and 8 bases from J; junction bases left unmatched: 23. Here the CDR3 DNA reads TGCAGCGTTGTCGTAGGGGGCGCGAAGAGTTCTGATTCGGACATTCAGTACTTC. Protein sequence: CSVVVGGAKSSDSDIQYF.